Below, 11 T cell receptor beta chains from the same sample are listed, as sequenced in a study of CXCR3-negative and CXCR3-positive naive CD8 T cells. UMI-labeled 5' RACE yielded the TRB cDNA libraries. One entry per CDR3 protein, without DNA, is what TCRdb gives after re-calling the 5' RACE reads. This sample's clone table lists 140,000 to 150,000 distinct CDR3 sequences. Study observations and caveats: CXCR3-positive naive cells had TRB CDR3s that were more hydrophobic than CXCR3-negative naive cells had.

No antigen has been assigned to these receptors. Input material: naive CXCR3+ CD8+ T cells from blood. This sample's subset: CD45RO-CCR7+CD27+CD95- naive CD8+ T cells expressing CXCR3 (TNR3+). The receptors derive from a human donor in good health. Some clones in this sample may be carry-over from other donors' samples.

The CDR3 loop is CSVIGLAGGGSDTQYF. The chain uses TRBV29-1 and TRBJ2-3; checking the TCRdb D call of TRBD2 is not possible without DNA. The CDR3 length is 16 residues. Germline CDR1 SQVTM, CDR2 ANQGSEA.

This chain uses TRBV14 with TRBJ2-7; without DNA, the TCRdb call of TRBD1 cannot be checked. The CDR3 sequence is 16 residues long. In germline, CDR1 is SGHDN, CDR2 FVKESK. The CDR3 is CASSQDAGTGRREQYF.

The rearrangement links TRBV4-3 to TRBJ1-1; TCRdb reports TRBD1, a call that lacks DNA to check it against. From germline, CDR1 is LGHNA and CDR2 YSLEER. This CDR3 contains 14 residues. Here the CDR3 reads CASSPGGPNTEAFF.

The rearrangement uses TRBV7-2 and TRBJ2-5; TCRdb returns TRBD2, unconfirmable since there is no DNA. Germline CDR1 and CDR2: SGHTA and FQGNSA. The length of the CDR3 is 15 residues. The CDR3 sequence is CASSFGTSGLETQYF.

This chain links TRBV7-6 with TRBJ1-1; TCRdb gives TRBD1 as the D gene, but with no DNA this cannot be confirmed. Germline V CDR1 and CDR2: SGHVS, FNYEAQ. This CDR3 spans 14 amino acids. The CDR3 spells CASSLKNRAGEAFF.

The V gene is TRBV14, the J gene TRBJ2-7; TCRdb's D call of TRBD2 is untestable without DNA. Looked up from germline, CDR1 is SGHDN and CDR2 is FVKESK. The CDR3 consists of 15 residues. The CDR3: CASSPLSGNPGEQYF.

The gene calls are TRBV7-9 and TRBJ2-2; TCRdb's D gene call, TRBD1, goes unchecked for lack of DNA. The V gene's germline CDR1 is SEHNR and CDR2 FQNEAQ (reference sequence). The CDR3 length is 16 residues. CDR3 loop: CASSPTGQGFAGELFF.

This sequence joins TRBV4-1 and TRBJ2-7; TCRdb lists TRBD1, though no DNA is available to test this call. The CDR3 is made up of 17 amino acids. Germline assignment: CDR1 MGHRA and CDR2 YSYEKL. The CDR3 sequence: CASSQVPGGQGIYEQYF.

The genes are TRBV27 and TRBJ2-7; checking the TCRdb D call of TRBD1 is not possible without DNA. Germline CDR1 MNHEY, CDR2 SMNVEV (reference sequence). The CDR3 has 14 amino acids. Here the CDR3 reads CASSLTGQGVEQYF.

V usage is TRBV12-3 or TRBV12-4 and J usage is TRBJ1-4; the TRBD1 assignment by TCRdb is unverifiable without DNA. There are 15 residues in the CDR3. CDR3 loop: CASSLSDRLGEKLFF.

This chain connects TRBV29-1 to TRBJ2-7. Germline V lookup: CDR1 SQVTM, CDR2 ANQGSEA. This CDR3 contains 15 residues. Here the CDR3 reads CSVEIEGPSSYEQYF.